A single T cell receptor (beta chain) is shown here with its context. The sample is drawn from a study of monozygotic twins with inflammatory bowel disease. TCRdb re-called the 5' RACE reads, yielding one record per CDR3 amino acid sequence without DNA. The sample totals 400,000 or so distinct CDR3 sequences. The CDR3 covers 14 residues. Germline V gene data show CDR1 as SGHRS and CDR2 as YFSETQ. The chain has TRBV5-1 and TRBJ1-4; TCRdb calls TRBD1, which cannot be checked without DNA. The origin of this receptor is a human donor with ulcerative colitis or Crohn's disease, or a healthy co-twin of an affected twin (not recorded which). The sample taken for sequencing was blood. CDR3: CASSEGALNEKLFF.